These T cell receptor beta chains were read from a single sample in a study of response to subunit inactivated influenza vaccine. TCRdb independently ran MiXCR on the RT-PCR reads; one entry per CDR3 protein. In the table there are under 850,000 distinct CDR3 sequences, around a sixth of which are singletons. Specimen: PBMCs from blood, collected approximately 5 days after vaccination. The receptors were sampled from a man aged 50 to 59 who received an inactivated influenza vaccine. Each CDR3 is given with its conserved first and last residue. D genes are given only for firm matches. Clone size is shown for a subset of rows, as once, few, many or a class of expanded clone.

CDR3aa: CASSTKQGVPYEQYF
CDR3nt: TGTGCCAGCAGCACAAAGCAGGGGGTCCCCTACGAGCAGTACTTC
v_gene: TRBV7-2
d_gene: TRBD1
abundance: NA
j_gene: TRBJ2-7

CDR3aa: CASSLQMQETQYF
CDR3nt: TGTGCCAGCAGCCTACAAATGCAAGAGACCCAGTACTTC
v_gene: TRBV7-2
d_gene: NA
abundance: NA
j_gene: TRBJ2-5

CDR3aa: CASSLMRGANEKLFF
CDR3nt: TGCGCCAGCAGCTTGATGAGGGGGGCTAATGAAAAACTGTTTTTT
v_gene: TRBV5-1
d_gene: NA
abundance: NA
j_gene: TRBJ1-4

CDR3aa: CAIRGVNQPQHF
CDR3nt: TGTGCCATCAGAGGGGTTAATCAGCCCCAGCATTTT
v_gene: TRBV10-3
d_gene: NA
abundance: NA
j_gene: TRBJ1-5

CDR3aa: CSVRGLGTYEQYF
CDR3nt: TGCAGCGTAAGGGGGCTGGGTACCTACGAGCAGTACTTC
v_gene: TRBV29-1
d_gene: TRBD1
abundance: NA
j_gene: TRBJ2-7

CDR3aa: CASSPQGAGADTQYF
CDR3nt: TGTGCCAGCTCACCACAGGGGGCTGGCGCAGATACGCAGTATTTT
v_gene: TRBV18
d_gene: TRBD1
abundance: NA
j_gene: TRBJ2-3

CDR3aa: CASSYEPRNQPQHF
CDR3nt: TGTGCCAGCAGTTACGAACCACGCAATCAGCCCCAGCATTTT
v_gene: TRBV6-2/TRBV6-3
d_gene: NA
abundance: many
j_gene: TRBJ1-5

CDR3aa: CASSPRGSSNQPQHF
CDR3nt: TGTGCCAGCAGCCCCCGGGGTAGTAGCAATCAGCCCCAGCATTTT
v_gene: TRBV12-3/TRBV12-4
d_gene: NA
abundance: NA
j_gene: TRBJ1-5

CDR3aa: CAISGTSRTNRGYEQYF
CDR3nt: TGTGCCATCAGTGGAACATCCCGGACTAACAGGGGCTACGAGCAGTACTTC
v_gene: TRBV10-3
d_gene: NA
abundance: few
j_gene: TRBJ2-7

CDR3aa: CSARDFGQGAGGELFF
CDR3nt: TGCAGTGCTAGAGATTTCGGGCAGGGGGCCGGCGGGGAGCTGTTTTTT
v_gene: TRBV20-1
d_gene: TRBD1
abundance: few
j_gene: TRBJ2-2

CDR3aa: CATSGGFLGSYNEQFF
CDR3nt: TGTGCCACCAGCGGGGGGTTCCTTGGCTCCTACAATGAGCAGTTCTTC
v_gene: TRBV15
d_gene: NA
abundance: NA
j_gene: TRBJ2-1

CDR3aa: CASSPRGAVGTGELFF
CDR3nt: TGTGCCAGCAGCCCGAGGGGGGCGGTAGGCACCGGGGAGCTGTTTTTT
v_gene: TRBV28
d_gene: NA
abundance: few
j_gene: TRBJ2-2

CDR3aa: CASSLDRGGGNQPQHF
CDR3nt: TGTGCCAGCAGCTTAGACCGAGGGGGTGGCAATCAGCCCCAGCATTTT
v_gene: TRBV11-2
d_gene: NA
abundance: NA
j_gene: TRBJ1-5

CDR3aa: CASSQDWLAGGELFF
CDR3nt: TGCGCCAGCAGCCAAGATTGGCTAGCGGGCGGGGAGCTGTTTTTT
v_gene: TRBV4-3
d_gene: TRBD2
abundance: NA
j_gene: TRBJ2-2

CDR3aa: CASSFPGVSTDTQYF
CDR3nt: TGCGCCAGCAGCTTCCCGGGAGTTAGCACAGATACGCAGTATTTT
v_gene: TRBV5-1
d_gene: NA
abundance: NA
j_gene: TRBJ2-3

CDR3aa: CASSDIGLTKNIQYF
CDR3nt: TGTGCCAGCAGTGATATAGGGTTGACCAAAAACATTCAGTACTTC
v_gene: TRBV2
d_gene: NA
abundance: NA
j_gene: TRBJ2-4

CDR3aa: CASSQTASGSLTDTQYF
CDR3nt: TGTGCCAGCAGCCAAACAGCTAGCGGGAGTCTCACAGATACGCAGTATTTT
v_gene: TRBV4-2
d_gene: TRBD2
abundance: few
j_gene: TRBJ2-3

CDR3aa: CSAREGPRGSINYNEQFF
CDR3nt: TGCAGTGCTAGAGAAGGGCCCAGGGGGTCCATCAACTACAATGAGCAGTTCTTC
v_gene: TRBV20-1
d_gene: TRBD1
abundance: few
j_gene: TRBJ2-1

CDR3aa: CASSWYRGRFNEQFF
CDR3nt: TGTGCCAGCAGCTGGTACAGGGGGCGGTTTAATGAGCAGTTCTTC
v_gene: TRBV7-2
d_gene: TRBD1
abundance: NA
j_gene: TRBJ2-1

CDR3aa: CSAPGQGAVNSYEQYF
CDR3nt: TGCAGTGCCCCCGGGCAGGGGGCCGTAAACTCCTACGAGCAGTACTTC
v_gene: TRBV20-1
d_gene: TRBD1
abundance: few
j_gene: TRBJ2-7

CDR3aa: CASSREGSGTGELFF
CDR3nt: TGTGCCAGCAGCCGTGAGGGCTCGGGCACCGGGGAGCTGTTTTTT
v_gene: TRBV5-5
d_gene: NA
abundance: NA
j_gene: TRBJ2-2

CDR3aa: CASSFSLAVNEQFF
CDR3nt: TGTGCCAGCAGCTTTTCGCTAGCGGTAAATGAGCAGTTCTTC
v_gene: TRBV7-9
d_gene: TRBD2
abundance: NA
j_gene: TRBJ2-1

CDR3aa: CASRPKVAGRNNEQFF
CDR3nt: TGTGCCAGCAGACCGAAGGTAGCGGGGCGTAACAATGAGCAGTTCTTC
v_gene: TRBV12-3/TRBV12-4
d_gene: TRBD2
abundance: few
j_gene: TRBJ2-1

CDR3aa: CASSLGLAKGTDTQYF
CDR3nt: TGTGCCAGCAGCCTCGGACTAGCCAAAGGGACAGATACGCAGTATTTT
v_gene: TRBV7-9
d_gene: TRBD2
abundance: few
j_gene: TRBJ2-3

CDR3aa: CATTGTSGVDTQYF
CDR3nt: TGTGCCACTACCGGGACTAGCGGGGTGGATACGCAGTATTTT
v_gene: TRBV6-1
d_gene: TRBD2
abundance: NA
j_gene: TRBJ2-3

CDR3aa: CASSEDLGYNEQFF
CDR3nt: TGCGCCAGCAGCGAGGACTTGGGGTACAATGAGCAGTTCTTC
v_gene: TRBV5-1
d_gene: NA
abundance: many
j_gene: TRBJ2-1

CDR3aa: CASSPYRDRGETQYF
CDR3nt: TGTGCCAGCTCACCTTACCGGGACAGGGGAGAGACCCAGTACTTC
v_gene: TRBV18
d_gene: TRBD1
abundance: few
j_gene: TRBJ2-5

CDR3aa: CASSLQTGGSYEQYF
CDR3nt: TGTGCCAGCAGCTTACAGACAGGGGGCTCCTACGAGCAGTACTTC
v_gene: TRBV7-2
d_gene: TRBD1
abundance: NA
j_gene: TRBJ2-7

CDR3aa: CSASRTSTSTDTQYF
CDR3nt: TGCAGTGCTAGCCGGACCTCGACTAGCACAGATACGCAGTATTTT
v_gene: TRBV20-1
d_gene: NA
abundance: NA
j_gene: TRBJ2-3

CDR3aa: CASSKGTGELFF
CDR3nt: TGTGCCAGCAGCAAAGGGACCGGGGAGCTGTTTTTT
v_gene: TRBV7-2
d_gene: NA
abundance: NA
j_gene: TRBJ2-2

CDR3aa: CAISDISSQETQYF
CDR3nt: TGTGCCATCAGTGACATTTCGTCCCAAGAGACCCAGTACTTC
v_gene: TRBV10-3
d_gene: NA
abundance: few
j_gene: TRBJ2-5

CDR3aa: CASSPDTFFSGANVLTF
CDR3nt: TGTGCCAGCAGTCCAGACACCTTCTTCTCTGGGGCCAACGTCCTGACTTTC
v_gene: TRBV12-3/TRBV12-4
d_gene: NA
abundance: many
j_gene: TRBJ2-6

CDR3aa: CASSQAVDTQYF
CDR3nt: TGTGCCAGCAGCCAGGCAGTAGATACGCAGTATTTT
v_gene: TRBV2
d_gene: NA
abundance: NA
j_gene: TRBJ2-3

CDR3aa: CSARVPVTDTQYF
CDR3nt: TGCAGTGCTAGAGTCCCGGTCACAGATACGCAGTATTTT
v_gene: TRBV20-1
d_gene: NA
abundance: NA
j_gene: TRBJ2-3

CDR3aa: CASSQSRMIPENIQYF
CDR3nt: TGTGCCAGCAGCCAAAGCAGAATGATCCCAGAAAACATTCAGTACTTC
v_gene: TRBV4-2
d_gene: NA
abundance: few
j_gene: TRBJ2-4

CDR3aa: CSALTRDTIYNEQFF
CDR3nt: TGCAGTGCCCTTACCCGGGACACCATCTACAATGAGCAGTTCTTC
v_gene: TRBV20-1
d_gene: NA
abundance: few
j_gene: TRBJ2-1

CDR3aa: CSVPYPNTGELFF
CDR3nt: TGCAGTGTCCCATACCCGAACACCGGGGAGCTGTTTTTT
v_gene: TRBV20-1
d_gene: NA
abundance: few
j_gene: TRBJ2-2

CDR3aa: CASSEGQGRSTDTQYF
CDR3nt: TGCGCCAGCAGTGAGGGACAGGGCAGAAGCACAGATACGCAGTATTTT
v_gene: TRBV10-2
d_gene: TRBD1
abundance: few
j_gene: TRBJ2-3

CDR3aa: CASSNSGVGSYNEQFF
CDR3nt: TGTGCCAGCAGTAATTCAGGGGTTGGCTCCTACAATGAGCAGTTCTTC
v_gene: TRBV6-2/TRBV6-3
d_gene: NA
abundance: NA
j_gene: TRBJ2-1

CDR3aa: CSVTKTGMLSGEQFF
CDR3nt: TGCAGCGTTACCAAGACAGGGATGTTATCGGGTGAGCAGTTCTTC
v_gene: TRBV29-1
d_gene: TRBD1
abundance: few
j_gene: TRBJ2-1

CDR3aa: CSAGPGEQFF
CDR3nt: TGCAGTGCGGGGCCGGGGGAGCAGTTCTTC
v_gene: TRBV20-1
d_gene: NA
abundance: few
j_gene: TRBJ2-1

CDR3aa: CATTRAGGLDNEQFF
CDR3nt: TGTGCCACCACTCGAGCGGGGGGTCTCGACAATGAGCAGTTCTTC
v_gene: TRBV24-1
d_gene: TRBD2
abundance: few
j_gene: TRBJ2-1

CDR3aa: CASSAAPGLREDYEKYF
CDR3nt: TGTGCCAGCAGCGCGGCCCCGGGACTCCGCGAAGATTACGAGAAGTACTTC
v_gene: TRBV11-2
d_gene: NA
abundance: NA
j_gene: TRBJ2-7

CDR3aa: CASSLGQPANEQYF
CDR3nt: TGTGCCAGCAGCTTAGGGCAGCCCGCCAACGAGCAGTACTTC
v_gene: TRBV7-6
d_gene: NA
abundance: NA
j_gene: TRBJ2-7

CDR3aa: CASRGGLARLNEQFF
CDR3nt: TGTGCCAGCAGGGGGGGACTAGCTAGACTCAATGAGCAGTTCTTC
v_gene: TRBV12-3/TRBV12-4
d_gene: TRBD2
abundance: few
j_gene: TRBJ2-1

CDR3aa: CASSLAGRGLNTEAFF
CDR3nt: TGCGCCAGCAGCTTGGCGGGCAGGGGGCTGAACACTGAAGCTTTCTTT
v_gene: TRBV5-1
d_gene: TRBD1
abundance: few
j_gene: TRBJ1-1

CDR3aa: CASSQAASPGANVLTF
CDR3nt: TGCGCCAGCAGCCAAGCCGCGTCCCCTGGGGCCAACGTCCTGACTTTC
v_gene: TRBV4-3
d_gene: NA
abundance: NA
j_gene: TRBJ2-6

CDR3aa: CASSRPGGYEQYF
CDR3nt: TGTGCCAGCAGCCGACCAGGCGGCTACGAGCAGTACTTC
v_gene: TRBV27
d_gene: NA
abundance: few
j_gene: TRBJ2-7

CDR3aa: CASSSSDRLEQYF
CDR3nt: TGTGCCAGCAGTTCCTCGGACAGGCTCGAGCAGTACTTC
v_gene: TRBV28
d_gene: TRBD1
abundance: NA
j_gene: TRBJ2-7

CDR3aa: CASSLEGLSADTQYF
CDR3nt: TGTGCCAGCAGTTTAGAAGGATTGTCGGCAGATACGCAGTATTTT
v_gene: TRBV12-3/TRBV12-4
d_gene: NA
abundance: few
j_gene: TRBJ2-3

CDR3aa: CASSLGREVIGELFF
CDR3nt: TGTGCCAGCAGCTTGGGGCGGGAGGTCATCGGGGAGCTGTTTTTT
v_gene: TRBV7-2
d_gene: TRBD2
abundance: NA
j_gene: TRBJ2-2

CDR3aa: CASSLFSGRNTEAFF
CDR3nt: TGCGCCAGCAGCTTGTTCTCAGGCCGGAACACTGAAGCTTTCTTT
v_gene: TRBV5-1
d_gene: NA
abundance: NA
j_gene: TRBJ1-1

CDR3aa: CASRQGYQPQHF
CDR3nt: TGTGCCAGCAGGCAGGGGTACCAGCCCCAGCATTTT
v_gene: TRBV12-3/TRBV12-4
d_gene: NA
abundance: many
j_gene: TRBJ1-5

CDR3aa: CSGARVSSDTQYF
CDR3nt: TGCAGTGGGGCTCGGGTCAGCTCTGATACGCAGTATTTT
v_gene: TRBV20-1
d_gene: NA
abundance: NA
j_gene: TRBJ2-3

CDR3aa: CASSLSEGVGETQYF
CDR3nt: TGTGCCAGCAGCTTATCCGAAGGGGTGGGAGAGACCCAGTACTTC
v_gene: TRBV7-8
d_gene: NA
abundance: NA
j_gene: TRBJ2-5

CDR3aa: CASSEIRSYNEQFF
CDR3nt: TGTGCCAGCTCAGAGATTCGCTCCTACAATGAGCAGTTCTTC
v_gene: TRBV18
d_gene: NA
abundance: NA
j_gene: TRBJ2-1

CDR3aa: CSDRTSRETQYF
CDR3nt: TGCAGCGACCGGACTAGCCGCGAGACCCAGTACTTC
v_gene: TRBV29-1
d_gene: TRBD2
abundance: many
j_gene: TRBJ2-5

CDR3aa: CAISVRPGGVVTDTQYF
CDR3nt: TGTGCCATCAGTGTCAGGCCGGGGGGGGTAGTAACAGATACGCAGTATTTT
v_gene: TRBV10-3
d_gene: TRBD2
abundance: few
j_gene: TRBJ2-3

CDR3aa: CASSQDRSEAFF
CDR3nt: TGCGCCAGCAGCCAGGACAGGTCTGAAGCTTTCTTT
v_gene: TRBV4-3
d_gene: TRBD1
abundance: few
j_gene: TRBJ1-1